Included here is one T cell receptor (beta chain) sequence, with context. The germline V and J ends were trimmed by 0 bases and 10 bases, with 21 bases remaining between them. The germline gives CDR1 KGHDR, CDR2 SFDVKD. The CDR3 runs 17 residues. This entry belongs to a study of blood T cell repertoires in COVID-19. Per the authors' pipeline: Nucleated cell number was recorded as an estimate derived from reference gene primer amplification. Generated by immunoSEQ multiplex PCR, the TCRdb table keeps only in-frame clones and is missing some. The DNA was the basis for D and trimming; V, J and clone size are from that table. The sample has around 59,000 clones, over 80% seen once.

Sequenced sample: peripheral blood. The chain carries TRBV24-1 and TRBJ2-1; a possible D gene is TRBD2 (5 bases). The clonotype was recovered from a man aged 55 to 70 with acute or convalescent COVID-19. CDR3 sequence: CATSDLLWVLVWREQFF. Here the CDR3 DNA reads TGTGCCACCAGTGATTTGCTTTGGGTATTAGTGTGGAGGGAGCAGTTCTTC.